A selection of T cell receptor beta chains follows, all from one sample in a study of shared clonotypes between healthy human individuals. Repertoires were generated with immunoSEQ multiplex PCR, while TCRdb's copy carries only in-frame clones and drops some. The repertoire holds 2 million to 3 million clones, with over 85% as singletons. Sequencing was carried out using naive CD4+ T cells sorted from blood. Receptor source: a man between 18 and 35 years old in good health. The CDR3 runs from the conserved cysteine through the conserved F or W. The D gene is left open where the match is weak. Rows may omit the clone size; those that give it use once, few, many or a size class.

J,size,D,V,DNA,CDR3
TRBJ2-3,NA,NA,TRBV5-1,TGCGCCAGCAGCTTGGGCGGGGCGCGCACAGATACGCAGTATTTT,CASSLGGARTDTQYF
TRBJ1-2,NA,TRBD1,TRBV6-5,TGTGCCAGTCGTTCACCGGGACAGGGTGACGGCTACACCTTC,CASRSPGQGDGYTF
TRBJ2-1,NA,NA,TRBV9,TGTGCCAGCAGCCTTAAATCTGGGGTATGGGTCCCTGAGCCCAATGAGCAGTTCTTC,CASSLKSGVWVPEPNEQFF
TRBJ1-2,NA,NA,TRBV6-1,TGTGCCAGCACCAGGGCTGACGGATCCTATGGCTACACCTTC,CASTRADGSYGYTF
TRBJ2-5,once,NA,TRBV19,TGTGCCAGTAGTATAGGCGGGATCCAAGAGACCCAGTACTTC,CASSIGGIQETQYF
TRBJ1-1,NA,NA,TRBV5-1,TGCGCCAGCAGCTTGGGTCCCGGTTTAGCTGAAGCTTTCTTT,CASSLGPGLAEAFF
TRBJ1-5,NA,NA,TRBV18,TGTGCCAGCGCCACCGCAGACCTCAGCAATCAGCCCCAGCATTTT,CASATADLSNQPQHF
TRBJ1-5,NA,TRBD1,TRBV28,TGTGCCAGCAGTGAGAGACAGGGGAACAATCAGCCCCAGCATTTT,CASSERQGNNQPQHF
TRBJ1-6,NA,NA,TRBV28,TGTGCCAGCCTCGCGGGCGTAACCTATAATTCACCCCTCCACTTT,CASLAGVTYNSPLHF
TRBJ1-6,NA,NA,TRBV2,TGTGCCAGCAGTGCGGGACCCCTCCACTTT,CASSAGPLHF
TRBJ2-1,NA,NA,TRBV6-6,TGTGCCAGCAGCCATCTAGGTGAGCAGTTCTTC,CASSHLGEQFF